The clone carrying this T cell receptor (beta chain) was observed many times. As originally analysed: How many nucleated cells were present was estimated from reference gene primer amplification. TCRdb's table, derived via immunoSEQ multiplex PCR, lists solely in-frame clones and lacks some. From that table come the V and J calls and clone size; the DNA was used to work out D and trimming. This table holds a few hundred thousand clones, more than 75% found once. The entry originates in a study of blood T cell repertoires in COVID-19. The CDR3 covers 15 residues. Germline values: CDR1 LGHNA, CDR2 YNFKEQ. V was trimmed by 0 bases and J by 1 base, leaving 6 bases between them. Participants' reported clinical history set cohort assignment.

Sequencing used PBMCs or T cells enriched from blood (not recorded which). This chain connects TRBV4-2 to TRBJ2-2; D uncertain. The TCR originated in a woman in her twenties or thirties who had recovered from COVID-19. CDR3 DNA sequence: TGTGCCAGCAGCCAAGAGAACGGGAACACCGGGGAGCTGTTTTTT. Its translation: CASSQENGNTGELFF.